The rows below give T cell receptor beta chains drawn from one sample of a study of blood T cell repertoires in COVID-19. Produced via immunoSEQ multiplex PCR; TCRdb's table is partial and in-frame only. The data contain more than 95,000 clones, more than 80% of them singletons. Sequencing used peripheral blood. These receptors all come from a woman over 75 with COVID-19, enrolled during active disease. Both conserved end residues are part of each CDR3. Fields, in order: D gene, J gene, clone size, V gene, CDR3 protein, CDR3 DNA. The D gene is left open where the match is weak. For some rows the clone size is stated as once, few or many, or as a class when expanded; others skip it.

>NA|TRBJ2-7|NA|TRBV9
CASSVEASGRGDEQYF
TGTGCCAGCAGCGTAGAGGCTAGCGGAAGGGGGGACGAGCAGTACTTC
>TRBD1|TRBJ2-4|NA|TRBV3-1/TRBV3-2
CASSEGQGGIQYF
TGTGCCAGCAGCGAGGGACAGGGTGGAATTCAGTACTTC
>TRBD1|TRBJ2-6|NA|TRBV4-2
CASSPSGTGGAGANVLTF
TGTGCCAGCAGCCCCTCTGGAACAGGGGGCGCTGGGGCCAACGTCCTGACTTTC
>NA|TRBJ1-2|NA|TRBV28
CASSPQGYYGYTF
TGTGCCAGCAGTCCTCAGGGTTACTATGGCTACACCTTC
>TRBD2|TRBJ2-7|NA|TRBV4-2
CASSHGLAGKGDEQYF
TGTGCCAGCAGCCACGGACTAGCGGGAAAGGGCGACGAGCAGTACTTC
>TRBD1|TRBJ2-7|many|TRBV9
CASSVATGGYEQYF
TGTGCCAGCAGCGTAGCGACAGGGGGATACGAGCAGTACTTC
>NA|TRBJ2-1|NA|TRBV15
CATSRGGNGRGEQFF
TGTGCCACCAGCAGAGGTGGGAATGGGCGGGGTGAGCAGTTCTTC
>NA|TRBJ1-5|NA|TRBV19
CASSLRVDQPQHF
TGTGCCAGTAGTTTGAGGGTTGATCAGCCCCAGCATTTT
>NA|TRBJ1-5|NA|TRBV18
CASSPGQGDQPQHF
TGTGCCAGCTCACCAGGCCAGGGCGATCAGCCCCAGCATTTT
>NA|TRBJ1-5|few|TRBV10-3
CAISAGGEPQHF
TGTGCCATCAGTGCCGGCGGGGAGCCCCAGCATTTT
>NA|TRBJ2-3|NA|TRBV5-8
CASSWRSADTQYF
TGTGCCAGCAGCTGGCGGAGCGCAGATACGCAGTATTTT
>NA|TRBJ1-2|NA|TRBV19
CASSIQGSNYGYTF
TGTGCCAGTAGTATACAGGGCTCTAACTATGGCTACACCTTC
>NA|TRBJ1-2|few|TRBV10-3
CAISESTSEIYGYTF
TGTGCCATCAGTGAGTCCACGAGCGAAATATATGGCTACACCTTC
>TRBD2|TRBJ2-1|once|TRBV4-3
CASSQSRTSVSNEQFF
TGCGCCAGCAGCCAGTCCAGGACTAGTGTTTCCAATGAGCAGTTCTTC
>TRBD2|TRBJ2-2|NA|TRBV28
CASSLGLVNTGELFF
TGTGCCAGCAGTTTAGGACTAGTGAACACCGGGGAGCTGTTTTTT
>TRBD1|TRBJ2-6|NA|TRBV4-3
CASSQDMRQGAYGANVLTF
TGCGCCAGCAGCCAAGATATGAGACAGGGGGCTTATGGGGCCAACGTCCTGACTTTC
>NA|TRBJ2-7|NA|TRBV25-1
CASSDVAGTYEQYF
TGTGCCAGCAGTGATGTTGCGGGGACCTACGAGCAGTACTTC
>TRBD2|TRBJ2-7|NA|TRBV3-1/TRBV3-2
CASRRSSGYEQYF
TGTGCCAGCAGGCGATCTAGCGGCTACGAGCAGTACTTC
>NA|TRBJ1-2|NA|TRBV7-9
CASSFEYGYTF
TGTGCCAGCAGCTTCGAGTATGGCTACACCTTC
>TRBD1|TRBJ2-2|once|TRBV18
CASSPTGVSSGTGELFF
TGTGCCAGCTCACCAACAGGGGTTTCGTCCGGCACCGGGGAGCTGTTTTTT
>NA|TRBJ2-2|NA|TRBV10-3
CAISQRSLNTGELFF
TGTGCCATCAGTCAGCGGTCCTTAAACACCGGGGAGCTGTTTTTT
>NA|TRBJ2-5|NA|TRBV3-1/TRBV3-2
CASSQDRSGGRGETQYF
TGTGCCAGCAGCCAAGATCGATCGGGGGGCAGAGGGGAGACCCAGTACTTC
>TRBD1|TRBJ1-3|NA|TRBV28
CASSLSRGGRGSSGNTIYF
TGTGCCAGCAGTTTATCCCGGGGAGGCAGGGGGAGCTCTGGAAACACCATATATTTT
>TRBD1|TRBJ1-1|NA|TRBV19
CASSIGDRWGEAFF
TGTGCCAGTAGTATCGGGGACAGGTGGGGTGAAGCTTTCTTT
>NA|TRBJ2-2|NA|TRBV7-9
CASSSFTSRDGELFF
TGTGCCAGCAGCTCCTTCACTAGTAGAGACGGGGAGCTGTTTTTT
>TRBD1|TRBJ2-5|NA|TRBV7-3
CASSPRGGQGSGETQYF
TGTGCCAGCAGCCCCCGTGGGGGACAGGGGTCCGGCGAGACCCAGTACTTC
>TRBD2|TRBJ2-3|few|TRBV29-1
CSVAGTAGLAGGGSTDTQYF
TGCAGCGTAGCCGGCACAGCGGGACTAGCGGGAGGGGGGAGCACAGATACGCAGTATTTT
>TRBD1|TRBJ1-1|NA|TRBV3-1/TRBV3-2
CASSIRDRNTEAFF
TGTGCCAGCAGCATACGGGACAGAAACACTGAAGCTTTCTTT
>TRBD2|TRBJ2-5|NA|TRBV11-1
CASSPGTSGGETQYF
TGTGCCAGCAGCCCCGGGACTAGCGGGGGGGAGACCCAGTACTTC
>TRBD1|TRBJ2-6|once|TRBV5-1
CASSLGGISGANVLTF
TGCGCCAGCAGCCTAGGGGGCATCTCTGGGGCCAACGTCCTGACTTTC
>NA|TRBJ1-3|once|TRBV4-2
CASSQDRTAGNTIYF
TGTGCCAGCAGCCAAGACCGGACTGCTGGAAACACCATATATTTT
>TRBD2|TRBJ2-3|NA|TRBV28
CASSLITSGRRTDTQYF
TGTGCCAGCAGTCTAATTACTAGCGGGAGAAGGACAGATACGCAGTATTTT
>TRBD1|TRBJ1-6|few|TRBV7-3
CASSAGQGRESPLHF
TGTGCCAGCAGCGCCGGACAGGGGAGAGAATCACCCCTCCACTTT
>NA|TRBJ1-1|NA|TRBV20-1
CSASEDMNTEAFF
TGCAGTGCTAGTGAGGACATGAACACTGAAGCTTTCTTT
>TRBD1|TRBJ1-1|once|TRBV6-2/TRBV6-3
CASSTGVEKAFF
TGTGCCAGCAGTACAGGGGTGGAGAAAGCTTTCTTT
>TRBD2|TRBJ2-3|NA|TRBV7-2
CASRAGDIDTQYF
TGTGCCTCAAGGGCGGGAGATATAGATACGCAGTATTTT
>TRBD1|TRBJ1-2|NA|TRBV3-1/TRBV3-2
CASSQVAGGGYTF
TGTGCCAGCAGCCAAGTGGCAGGGGGGGGCTACACCTTC
>NA|TRBJ2-2|once|TRBV25-1
CASSDSLQGRTGELFF
TGTGCCAGCAGCGATTCCCTACAGGGTCGGACCGGGGAGCTGTTTTTT
>TRBD2|TRBJ2-3|NA|TRBV6-6
CASSYPSGRARDTQYF
TGTGCCAGCAGTTACCCTAGCGGGAGGGCCAGGGATACGCAGTATTTT
>NA|TRBJ2-5|NA|TRBV27
CASSSQAYKETQYF
TGTGCCAGCAGTTCCCAGGCCTACAAAGAGACCCAGTACTTC
>TRBD2|TRBJ2-5|NA|TRBV7-2
CASRNRRAGAGETQYF
TGTGCCAGCAGAAACAGGCGGGCGGGAGCGGGAGAGACCCAGTACTTC
>NA|TRBJ1-6|once|TRBV5-1
CASRTDPGSPLHF
TGCGCCAGCAGAACGGACCCGGGGTCACCCCTCCACTTT
>TRBD2|TRBJ2-5|NA|TRBV7-9
CASSPGTSGKQETQYF
TGTGCCAGCAGCCCAGGGACTAGCGGGAAACAAGAGACCCAGTACTTC